The 17 T cell receptor beta chains listed next were all sequenced from one sample in a study of T cell responses to AZD1222 COVID-19 vaccine (dated by TCRdb to 2020 to 2022). This specimen's time point label, per the study, means: baseline before first vaccination. Library prep was done by the immunoSEQ multiplex PCR assay. As stored in TCRdb, this immuneACCESS dataset retains in-frame rearrangements with V and J assigned. A fraction of the clones does not appear; measured against another copy, unresolved V genes explain less than half of the discrepancy, and the remainder lacks a known reason. The sample table holds 150,000 to 200,000 clones, of which around 88% were seen once. The ten largest clones represent roughly 8% of the sample. Here the sequenced sample was peripheral blood, taken on day 0 of AZD1222 vaccination. All receptors derive from an adult in good health.

This chain joins TRBV16 and TRBJ1-2; 9 positions match TRBD1. The CDR3 is 15 residues long. V trimming: 3 bases; J trimming: 5 bases; junction bases outside the gene matches: 7. Germline CDR1 is KGHSY and CDR2 is FQNENV. Here the CDR3 reads CASSHLGTGQYGYTF. DNA for the CDR3: TGTGCCAGCAGCCATCTAGGGACAGGGCAATATGGCTACACCTTC.

CDR3 in amino acids: CASSVAPSGGAYTQYF. In nucleotides, the CDR3 is TGTGCCAGCAGCGTAGCCCCTAGCGGGGGGGCATATACGCAGTATTTT. The chain couples TRBV9 to TRBJ2-3; 12 bases match TRBD2. This CDR3 is built from 16 residues. Germline V gives CDR1 SGDLS, CDR2 YYNGEE. V dropped 0 bases and J dropped 7; count of bases not matched to a gene: 6.

The gene calls are TRBV3-1 (or the pseudogene TRBV3-2) and TRBJ2-7, with a weak D call TRBD2 (6 bases). Germline-derived CDR1 and CDR2 are LGHDT and YNNKEL (reference sequence). The CDR3 runs 16 residues. V was shortened by 0 bases and J by 6 bases, with 18 bases between the two germline ends. The CDR3 loop is CASSQDKGEESGEQYF. The CDR3 DNA reads as TGTGCCAGCAGCCAAGATAAAGGGGAGGAGAGTGGCGAGCAGTACTTC.

In nucleotides, the CDR3 is TGCAGTGCTAGTGACATCACTGGGGACACTGAAGCTTTCTTT. Translating gives CSASDITGDTEAFF. This chain links TRBV20-1 with TRBJ1-1, with unresolved D. The CDR3 is made up of 14 amino acids. V lost 3 bases and J lost 3, with 14 bases in between. Germline-derived CDR1 and CDR2 are DFQATT and SNEGSKA (reference sequence).

This chain uses TRBV3-1 (or the pseudogene TRBV3-2) with TRBJ2-5; tentative D call: TRBD2 (6 bases). Germline CDR1 and CDR2: LGHDT and YNNKEL (reference sequence). Trimming stripped 0 bases from V and 5 bases from J, with 10 bases between. This CDR3 is built from 14 residues. Here the CDR3 DNA reads TGTGCCAGCAGCCAAGATGTTCGGGGGGAGACCCAGTACTTC. Translated: CASSQDVRGETQYF.

The chain recombines TRBV6-6 with TRBJ2-7, with D perhaps matching TRBD2 (6 bases). Trimming took 2 bases from V and 6 from J, leaving 14 bases between them. The CDR3 is 14 amino acids. CDR1 is MNHNY and CDR2 is SVGAGI in the germline V gene (reference sequence). Here the CDR3 DNA reads TGTGCCAGCAGTTACATGGAGGGCAGTGGCGAGCAGTACTTC. Its translation is CASSYMEGSGEQYF.

CDR3 DNA: TGTGCCAGCAGACCTTCGACGGCCGTGGGTGGCTACACCTTC. Its translation: CASRPSTAVGGYTF. The V and J genes are TRBV6-5 and TRBJ1-2, with unresolved D. CDR1 is MNHEY and CDR2 is SVGAGI in the germline V gene. The ends were cut back, 6 bases at V and 7 bases at J, with 18 bases in the middle. The length of the CDR3 is 14 residues.

This rearrangement joins TRBV20-1 to TRBJ1-2; D is unresolved. V shed 3 bases and J shed 4 bases, with 12 bases lying between them. The CDR3 is made up of 13 amino acids. Germline-derived CDR1 and CDR2 are DFQATT and SNEGSKA (reference sequence). The CDR3 here is CSASNRTFYGYTF. CDR3 bases: TGCAGTGCTAGTAACAGAACCTTCTATGGCTACACCTTC.

The V gene is TRBV6-5, the J gene TRBJ1-3; D is undetermined. V was shortened by 0 bases and J by 1 base, with 7 bases between the two germline ends. Germline CDR1 MNHEY, CDR2 SVGAGI. The CDR3 is made up of 15 amino acids. CDR3 residues: CASSYSAGSGNTIYF. The CDR3 nucleotides read TGTGCCAGCAGTTACTCTGCTGGATCTGGAAACACCATATATTTT.

J is TRBJ1-1 and V is TRBV5-1, with D uncertain. The CDR3 has 13 amino acids. V lost 5 bases and J 7 bases, leaving 15 bases between the germline ends. Germline CDR1 is SGHRS and CDR2 is YFSETQ. The CDR3 nucleotides read TGCGCCAGCAGTCCACAGTTATCGATTGAAGCTTTCTTT. Translating gives CASSPQLSIEAFF. Combining the CDR3 with reference TRBV5-1 and TRBJ1-1 gives the whole variable domain KAGVTQTPRYLIKTRGQQVTLSCSPISGHRSVSWYQQTPGQGLQFLFEYFSETQRNKGNFPGRFSGRQFSNSRSEMNVSTLELGDSALYLCASSPQLSIEAFFGQGTRLTVV.

This chain links TRBV14 with TRBJ1-2; 12 bases map to TRBD1. The V gene end was trimmed by 3 bases and the J gene end by 2 bases; junction bases not matched to a gene: 4. The CDR3 is 16 residues long. Germline V CDR1 and CDR2: SGHDN, FVKESK. This CDR3 reads CASSQGTGGTNYGYTF. The CDR3 bases are TGTGCCAGCAGCCAGGGGACAGGGGGCACGAACTATGGCTACACCTTC.

The rearrangement uses TRBV6-5 and TRBJ1-3; D gene ambiguous. V lost 0 bases, J lost 0 bases, and 6 bases lay in between. Germline values: CDR1 MNHEY, CDR2 SVGAGI. The length of the CDR3 is 15 residues. The CDR3 DNA sequence: TGTGCCAGCAGTTACTCGAGTCTCTCTGGAAACACCATATATTTT. It encodes CASSYSSLSGNTIYF.

The V gene is TRBV15, the J gene TRBJ1-6; D is uncertain. The CDR3 is made up of 13 amino acids. Germline V CDR1 and CDR2: LNHNV, YYDKDF (reference sequence). Deletions cut 5 bases from V and 11 bases from J, with 13 bases between. The CDR3 region has the DNA TGTGCCACCAGCCCACCCAAAGGGCCACCCCTCCACTTT. Translating gives CATSPPKGPPLHF.

The V gene is TRBV28, the J gene TRBJ1-4; D is ambiguous. Germline CDR1 MDHEN, CDR2 SYDVKM. V was trimmed by 2 bases and J by 3 bases, leaving 7 bases between them. The CDR3 runs to 14 residues. CDR3 bases: TGTGCCAGCAGTTTAGGTGGATCTAATGAAAAACTGTTTTTT. This codes for CASSLGGSNEKLFF.

The rearrangement joins TRBV27 to TRBJ2-7; D is unclear. The V gene lost 3 bases and the J gene lost 2 bases, with 8 bases spanning the gap. The CDR3 has 13 residues. Germline loops: CDR1 MNHEY, CDR2 SMNVEV (reference sequence). CDR3 bases: TGTGCCAGCAGTTTGCGGAGCCCCTACGAGCAGTACTTC. It encodes CASSLRSPYEQYF.

The V gene is TRBV11-2, the J gene TRBJ2-1; 8 bases line up with TRBD2. The CDR3 loop spans 17 amino acids. CDR1 is SGHAT and CDR2 is FQNNGV in the germline V gene. V lost 3 bases and J lost 5; bases outside the gene matches: 12. As DNA, the CDR3 is TGTGCCAGCAGCTTCCCCCGGGGGGGTAGAGTTAACAATGAGCAGTTCTTC. Its translation: CASSFPRGGRVNNEQFF.

This clone was seen a handful of times. The sample holds other DNA sequences that translate to the same CDR3. V gene TRBV5-1 combines with J gene TRBJ1-1, with TRBD1 matching over 7 bases. V lost 0 bases to trimming and J lost 0 bases; unmatched junction nucleotides: 2. The CDR3 runs to 15 residues. The germline V gene has CDR1 SGHRS and CDR2 YFSETQ. CDR3 region: CASSLEGGLNTEAFF. The CDR3 DNA reads TGCGCCAGCAGCTTGGAAGGGGGCTTGAACACTGAAGCTTTCTTT. Filled out from reference TRBV5-1 and TRBJ1-1, the complete variable domain reads KAGVTQTPRYLIKTRGQQVTLSCSPISGHRSVSWYQQTPGQGLQFLFEYFSETQRNKGNFPGRFSGRQFSNSRSEMNVSTLELGDSALYLCASSLEGGLNTEAFFGQGTRLTVV.